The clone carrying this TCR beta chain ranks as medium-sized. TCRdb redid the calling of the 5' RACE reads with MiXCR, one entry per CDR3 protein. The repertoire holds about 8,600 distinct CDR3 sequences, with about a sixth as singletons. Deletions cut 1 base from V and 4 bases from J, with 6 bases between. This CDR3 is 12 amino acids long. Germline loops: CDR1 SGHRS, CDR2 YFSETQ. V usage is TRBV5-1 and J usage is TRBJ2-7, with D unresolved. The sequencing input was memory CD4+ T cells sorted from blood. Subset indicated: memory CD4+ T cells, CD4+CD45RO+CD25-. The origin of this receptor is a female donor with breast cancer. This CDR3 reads CASSLTEYEQYF. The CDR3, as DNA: TGCGCCAGCAGCTTGACTGAGTACGAGCAGTACTTC.